These 27 T cell receptor beta chains were all obtained from the same sample, sequenced in a study of control samples from healthy donors and cancer patients. Using immunoSEQ multiplex PCR, the repertoire was profiled, and TCRdb retains in-frame clones only, with some absent. The repertoire holds 250,000 to 300,000 clones, about four fifths seen once, with about 14% in the top ten. The sequencing sample was made of PBMCs. These receptors all come from a woman aged 55-70 years with lung cancer.

V usage is TRBV13 and J usage is TRBJ2-7; D is undetermined. Germline assignment: CDR1 PRHDT and CDR2 FYEKMQ (reference sequence). The CDR3 runs 12 residues. V was cut by 1 base and J by 5 bases, with 6 bases left in between. The CDR3 sequence: CASSLESDEQYF. CDR3 bases: TGTGCCAGCAGCTTAGAGTCGGACGAGCAGTACTTC. The full variable domain, its missing parts supplied by reference TRBV13 and TRBJ2-7, is AAGVIQSPRHLIKEKRETATLKCYPIPRHDTVYWYQQGPGQDPQFLISFYEKMQSDKGSIPDRFSAQQFSDYHSELNMSSLELGDSALYFCASSLESDEQYFGPGTRLTVT.

This chain links TRBV2 with TRBJ2-7; D gene unclear. Germline CDR1 reads SNHLY; CDR2 reads FYNNEI. V gave up 3 bases and J gave up 11 bases, with 11 bases separating them. The length of the CDR3 is 11 residues. The chain's CDR3 is CASSEYNLEYF. CDR3 DNA: TGTGCCAGCAGTGAGTACAACCTAGAGTACTTC.

The chain combines TRBV6-4 with TRBJ2-3; D is unclear. Trimming removed 5 bases at V and 0 bases at J, with 12 bases between. Germline V gene lookup returns CDR1 MRHNA and CDR2 SNTAGT. CDR3 length: 15 residues. This chain's CDR3 is CASSPFGASTDTQYF. Written as DNA, the CDR3 is TGTGCCAGCAGTCCCTTCGGCGCGAGCACAGATACGCAGTATTTT.

In its sample, this clone was seen once. This rearrangement joins TRBV6-1 to TRBJ2-1, with D unresolved. V was clipped by 2 bases and J by 8 bases, with 13 bases between them. This CDR3 spans 14 amino acids. Per the germline V gene, CDR1 is MNHNS and CDR2 is SASEGT. CDR3 in DNA: TGTGCCAGCAGTGAAAATCTAGGATGGGATGAGCAGTTCTTC. Translating gives CASSENLGWDEQFF.

DNA of the CDR3: TGTGCCATCAGTGAGTCTAGGACCTCAGGGGCTGGCTACACCTTC. Its translation: CAISESRTSGAGYTF. The gene calls are TRBV10-3 and TRBJ1-2, with D perhaps TRBD1 (6 bases). V was trimmed by 0 bases and J by 7 bases, leaving 15 bases between them. The CDR3 is made up of 15 amino acids. Per germline, CDR1 ENHRY and CDR2 SYGVKD.

This clone showed up just a few times. The chain uses TRBV30 and TRBJ1-1; unclear D gene. This CDR3 is built from 11 residues. V gave up 2 bases and J gave up 8 bases, with 9 bases separating them. CDR1 and CDR2 from the germline V gene are GTSNPN and SVGIG (reference sequence). DNA for the CDR3: TGTGCCTGGAGTCCTGTCCAGGAAGCTTTCTTT. Protein product: CAWSPVQEAFF.

This clone rates as large (0.1 to 1%). The chain employs TRBV10-3 and TRBJ1-2; 8 bases are a match to TRBD1. V shed 2 bases and J 8 bases; nucleotides not matched to a gene: 4. The CDR3 is made up of 13 amino acids. CDR1 is ENHRY, CDR2 SYGVKD, per germline. Here the CDR3 reads CAISEDRGWGYTF. As DNA, the CDR3 is TGTGCCATCAGTGAGGACAGGGGCTGGGGCTACACCTTC.

The gene calls are TRBV28 and TRBJ1-4; the match to TRBD1 covers 9 bases. V lost 6 bases to trimming and J lost 8 bases; unmatched junction nucleotides: 7. CDR1 and CDR2 (germline): MDHEN, SYDVKM. This CDR3 region has 14 residues. The CDR3 is CASSMRTGAEKLFF. CDR3 nucleotides: TGTGCCAGCAGCATGAGGACAGGGGCCGAAAAACTGTTTTTT.

The J gene is TRBJ1-1, the V gene TRBV28; possibly TRBD1 for D (5 bases). CDR1 and CDR2 from the germline V gene are MDHEN and SYDVKM. This CDR3 region has 12 residues. Trimming took off 8 bases at V and 7 bases at J, with 14 bases between the two ends. The CDR3, as DNA: TGTGCCAGCGGACCTCAGGGTTTTGAAGCTTTCTTT. This codes for CASGPQGFEAFF.

The genes are TRBV14 and TRBJ1-6; maybe TRBD1 (6 bases). V dropped 2 bases and J dropped 7 bases, with 12 bases sitting between them. The CDR3 covers 15 residues. From germline, CDR1 is SGHDN and CDR2 FVKESK. The CDR3 protein is CASSQQGQPNSPLHF. CDR3 DNA sequence: TGTGCCAGCAGCCAACAAGGACAGCCCAATTCACCCCTCCACTTT.

This clone was seen once. The V gene is TRBV5-4, the J gene TRBJ1-2; 9 bases line up with TRBD1. Germline loops: CDR1 SGHNT, CDR2 YYREEE (reference sequence). V shed 4 bases, J shed 5 bases, and the junction held 9 bases outside the gene matches. The CDR3 covers 15 residues. CDR3 nucleotides: TGTGCCAGCAGCGAACAGGGGGCGATTGGGTATGGCTACACCTTC. Amino acid sequence: CASSEQGAIGYGYTF.

V and J are TRBV19 and TRBJ1-5; D is possibly TRBD1 (5 bases). The CDR3 extends over 14 amino acids. Per germline, CDR1 LNHDA and CDR2 SQIVND (reference sequence). With 4 bases removed from V and 6 bases from J, the gap between germline ends came to 13 bases. In DNA form, the CDR3 reads TGTGCCAGTAGTACACCGGCAGGGATTCAGCCCCAGCATTTT. Translating gives CASSTPAGIQPQHF.

The V gene is TRBV5-1, the J gene TRBJ2-3; D unclear. V was pared by 0 bases and J by 6 bases, with 14 bases between. This CDR3 comprises 15 residues. The germline gives CDR1 SGHRS, CDR2 YFSETQ. The CDR3 nucleotides read TGCGCCAGCAGCTTGGCTACTCATCCTGGGGATACGCAGTATTTT. Its translation: CASSLATHPGDTQYF.

The V gene is TRBV27, the J gene TRBJ2-2; D is perhaps TRBD1 or TRBD2 (5 bases each). The CDR3 is 15 residues long. Trimming removed 5 bases from V and 0 bases from J, with 10 bases in between. Germline V CDR1 and CDR2: MNHEY, SMNVEV (reference sequence). The CDR3 DNA sequence: TGTGCCAGCAGTCCCGGGACGGCGAACACCGGGGAGCTGTTTTTT. Its protein product is CASSPGTANTGELFF.

This clone was recorded a few times. This chain uses TRBV30 with TRBJ1-6; TRBD1 agrees at 7 bases. The ends lost 3 bases at V and 8 bases at J; junction bases unmatched: 7. This CDR3 has 14 amino acids. Germline values: CDR1 GTSNPN, CDR2 SVGIG (reference sequence). The CDR3 spells CAWRRGRGDSPLHF. Written as DNA, the CDR3 is TGTGCCTGGAGAAGGGGGCGGGGGGATTCACCCCTCCACTTT.

The chain has TRBV3-1 (or the pseudogene TRBV3-2) and TRBJ1-6; no reliable D call. The CDR3 length is 15 residues. V lost 1 base and J 9 bases, leaving 13 bases between the germline ends. Germline assignment: CDR1 LGHDT and CDR2 YNNKEL (reference sequence). For the CDR3, the DNA is TGTGCCAGCAGCCAAGCGGGCCGGATCAGTTCACCCCTCCACTTT. Amino acids: CASSQAGRISSPLHF.

This rearrangement joins TRBV5-4 to TRBJ2-5; either TRBD1 or TRBD2 may fit D (5 bases each). V lost 0 bases to trimming and J lost 2 bases, with 8 bases between them. The CDR3 runs to 14 residues. Germline values: CDR1 SGHNT, CDR2 YYREEE (reference sequence). The CDR3 here is CASSLAGAQETQYF. Here the CDR3 DNA reads TGTGCCAGCAGCTTGGCCGGGGCTCAAGAGACCCAGTACTTC.

The CDR3: CASSLFVGEKLFF. CDR3 DNA sequence: TGTGCCAGCAGCCTTTTTGTGGGGGAAAAACTGTTTTTT. The genes are TRBV3-1 (or the pseudogene TRBV3-2) and TRBJ1-4; D gene unclear. The germline V gene encodes CDR1 LGHDT and CDR2 YNNKEL (reference sequence). V was clipped by 4 bases and J by 8 bases, with 11 bases between them. This CDR3 spans 13 amino acids.

The V gene is TRBV5-1, the J gene TRBJ1-1; D is ambiguous. This CDR3 is built from 16 residues. In germline, CDR1 is SGHRS, CDR2 YFSETQ. Trimming pared 1 base from V and 0 bases from J, leaving 13 bases between. Here the CDR3 reads CASSLSLGQMNTEAFF. CDR3 DNA sequence: TGCGCCAGCAGCTTGAGTTTGGGTCAAATGAACACTGAAGCTTTCTTT.

V usage is TRBV5-4 and J usage is TRBJ1-2, with TRBD1 matching over 7 bases. The V and J ends lost 0 bases and 10 bases, in that order; junction bases with no gene match: 6. The germline V gene has CDR1 SGHNT and CDR2 YYREEE (reference sequence). The CDR3 contains 13 residues. This CDR3 is CASSLGTGEDYTF. The CDR3 nucleotides are TGTGCCAGCAGCTTGGGAACAGGGGAAGACTACACCTTC.

At least ten counts were recorded for this clone. CDR3 residues: CASSDQGRGTF. The CDR3 nucleotides read TGTGCCAGCAGTGACCAGGGCCGGGGCACCTTC. The chain employs TRBV2 and TRBJ1-2, with a possible D match to TRBD1 (5 bases). The CDR3 sequence is 11 residues long. The germline V gene encodes CDR1 SNHLY and CDR2 FYNNEI. V was pared by 3 bases and J by 13 bases, with 12 bases between.

For this clone: The identical CDR3 is also encoded by other nucleotide sequences in the sample. J is TRBJ1-2 and V is TRBV19; D is possibly TRBD1 (5 bases). This CDR3 is 12 amino acids long. Deletions cut 6 bases from V and 2 bases from J, with 7 bases between. The germline V gene has CDR1 LNHDA and CDR2 SQIVND (reference sequence). In DNA form, the CDR3 reads TGTGCCAGTAGGGGACGGAACTATGGCTACACCTTC. As protein: CASRGRNYGYTF.

This rearrangement joins TRBV7-9 to TRBJ1-2, with D unclear. The germline CDR1 and CDR2 sequences are SEHNR and FQNEAQ (reference sequence). The CDR3 is 12 residues long. The germline V and J ends were trimmed by 1 base and 5 bases, with 5 bases remaining between them. CDR3 region: CASSLDLYGYTF. CDR3 DNA sequence: TGTGCCAGCAGCTTAGACTTATATGGCTACACCTTC. Together with reference TRBV7-9 and TRBJ1-2, the CDR3 gives the full variable domain: DTGVSQNPRHKITKRGQNVTFRCDPISEHNRLYWYRQTLGQGPEFLTYFQNEAQLEKSRLLSDRFSAERPKGSFSTLEIQRTEQGDSAMYLCASSLDLYGYTFGSGTRLTVV.

The chain recombines TRBV13 with TRBJ1-5; TRBD1 might be the D (5 bases). Trimming shortened V by 5 bases and J by 3 bases, and 8 bases separated the two germline ends. Germline V gene sequence: CDR1 PRHDT, CDR2 FYEKMQ (reference sequence). There are 13 residues in the CDR3. CDR3 amino acids: CASSADNNQPQHF. The CDR3 DNA follows: TGTGCCAGCAGCGCGGACAACAATCAGCCCCAGCATTTT. The full variable domain, completed using reference TRBV13 and TRBJ1-5, is AAGVIQSPRHLIKEKRETATLKCYPIPRHDTVYWYQQGPGQDPQFLISFYEKMQSDKGSIPDRFSAQQFSDYHSELNMSSLELGDSALYFCASSADNNQPQHFGDGTRLSIL.

J is TRBJ1-4 and V is TRBV19; D not certain. The germline V gene encodes CDR1 LNHDA and CDR2 SQIVND (reference sequence). The CDR3 extends over 14 amino acids. Trimming shortened V by 4 bases and J by 4 bases, and 10 bases separated the two germline ends. CDR3 nucleotides: TGTGCCAGTAGTAGGAACCGAGATAATGAAAAACTGTTTTTT. It is translated as CASSRNRDNEKLFF.

The CDR3 sequence: CASNLGQGGSTQFF. CDR3 DNA sequence: TGTGCCAGCAACTTGGGACAGGGGGGAAGTACGCAGTTCTTC. The chain has TRBV7-9 and TRBJ2-1; 11 bases match TRBD1. CDR1 and CDR2 from the germline V gene are SEHNR and FQNEAQ (reference sequence). The CDR3 totals 14 residues. J gave up 12 bases and V 7 bases, and 11 bases lay outside the gene matches.

The table lists this clone with many counts. Other DNA sequences from this sample encode an identical CDR3 as well. The chain links TRBV5-1 to TRBJ2-3; 8 bases are shared with TRBD2. The trim removed 4 bases at V and 3 bases at J, leaving 4 bases unmatched. Germline values: CDR1 SGHRS, CDR2 YFSETQ. The CDR3 length is 14 residues. The CDR3 here is CASSQGLVTDTQYF. The CDR3, as DNA: TGCGCCAGCAGCCAGGGACTAGTGACAGATACGCAGTATTTT.